What follows are 8 T cell receptor beta chains derived from one specimen sequenced in a study of shared clonotypes between healthy human individuals. The data were produced by immunoSEQ multiplex PCR, yet TCRdb's version contains in-frame clones alone and is incomplete. This table holds about 2 million clones, 90% to 95% found once. The sequencing input was naive CD4+ T cells sorted from blood. Subset reported: CD45RA+ positively selected. The receptors come from a man aged 18 to 30 in good health.

This rearrangement joins TRBV7-2 to TRBJ2-5; TRBD1 is a possible D gene (5 bases). There are 14 residues in the CDR3. Looked up from germline, CDR1 is SGHTA and CDR2 is FQGNSA. The V and J ends lost 3 bases and 1 base respectively, with 9 bases between them. This CDR3 reads CASSFPGPQETQYF. The CDR3 nucleotides are TGTGCCAGCAGCTTCCCAGGGCCCCAAGAGACCCAGTACTTC.

The V and J genes are TRBV29-1 and TRBJ1-2; 7 nucleotides line up with TRBD1. The CDR3 is 13 residues long. Germline assignment: CDR1 SQVTM and CDR2 ANQGSEA. V lost 4 bases, J lost 6 bases, and 8 bases stayed unmatched. In nucleotides, the CDR3 is TGCAGCGTTGGGCCCGGGCAGGGGGATGGCTACACCTTC. Protein sequence: CSVGPGQGDGYTF.

In its sample, this clone was seen once. The chain combines TRBV18 with TRBJ2-7; 8 nucleotides line up with TRBD1. Unmatched junction bases numbered 11, after V lost 4 bases and J lost 6 bases. Germline CDR1 and CDR2: KGHSH and LQKENI. This CDR3 comprises 15 residues. The CDR3 sequence: CASSQGQGRTGEQYF. In nucleotides, the CDR3 is TGTGCCAGCTCACAAGGACAGGGAAGAACGGGCGAGCAGTACTTC.

The J gene is TRBJ2-7, the V gene TRBV2, with a possible D match to TRBD1 (6 bases). Germline CDR1 and CDR2: SNHLY and FYNNEI. Trimming pared 6 bases from V and 6 bases from J, leaving 12 bases between. CDR3 length: 12 amino acids. Written as DNA, the CDR3 is TGTGCCAGCAGAGAACAGGGCCCCGAGCAGTACTTC. As protein: CASREQGPEQYF.

The chain is built from TRBV5-1 and TRBJ2-2; 7 nucleotides line up with TRBD1. The CDR3 loop spans 13 amino acids. With 5 bases clipped from V and 7 bases from J, the junction kept 5 bases outside the gene matches. Germline V gene lookup returns CDR1 SGHRS and CDR2 YFSETQ. The CDR3 DNA follows: TGCGCCAGCAGAGGGACAGACAGCGGGGAGCTGTTTTTT. As protein: CASRGTDSGELFF.

As for this clone: Given a much more abundant clone one base away, this may be a read error. The V call is TRBV2, the J call TRBJ1-2; weak D call: TRBD1 (6 bases). CDR3 length: 14 amino acids. The germline gives CDR1 SNHLY, CDR2 FYNNEI. Trimming left V 7 bases short and J 3 bases short, with 15 bases between. Here the CDR3 DNA reads TGTGCCAGCATCCTCGGGGGGCTTGACTATGGCTACACCTTC. Encoded protein: CASILGGLDYGYTF. Full variable domain (rest looked up from reference TRBV2 and TRBJ1-2): EPEVTQTPSHQVTQMGQEVILRCVPISNHLYFYWYRQILGQKVEFLVSFYNNEISEKSEIFDDQFSVERPDGSNFTLKIRSTKLEDSAMYFCASILGGLDYGYTFGSGTRLTVV.

The rearrangement uses TRBV28 and TRBJ1-2; 9 bases are a match to TRBD1. The V gene's germline CDR1 is MDHEN and CDR2 SYDVKM. The CDR3 contains 15 residues. J gave up 7 bases and V 3 bases, and 9 bases lay outside the gene matches. CDR3 coding DNA: TGTGCCAGCAGTTTGGTTGGGACAGGGCTGCTTGGCTACACCTTC. It yields the protein CASSLVGTGLLGYTF.

This clone occurred once. As DNA, the CDR3 is TGTGCCAGTCAACAGGGGGAAGGGAAGCCCCAGCATTTT. Translating it yields CASQQGEGKPQHF. The chain is built from TRBV19 and TRBJ1-5, with 8 bases identical to TRBD1. Germline V lookup: CDR1 LNHDA, CDR2 SQIVND (reference sequence). The J segment lost 8 bases and the V segment lost 8 bases, leaving 8 bases of the junction unmatched. CDR3 size: 13 residues.